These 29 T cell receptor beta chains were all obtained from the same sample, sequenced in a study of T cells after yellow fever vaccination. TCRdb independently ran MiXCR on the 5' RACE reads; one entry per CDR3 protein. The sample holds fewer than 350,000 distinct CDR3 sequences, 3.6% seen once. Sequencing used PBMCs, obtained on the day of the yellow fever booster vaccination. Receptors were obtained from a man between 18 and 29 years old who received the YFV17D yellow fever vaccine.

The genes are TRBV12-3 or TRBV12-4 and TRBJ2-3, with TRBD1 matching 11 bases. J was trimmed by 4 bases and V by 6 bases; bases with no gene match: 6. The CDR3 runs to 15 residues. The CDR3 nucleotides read TGTGCCAGCAGGCCGGGACAGGGGGGGTCAGATACGCAGTATTTT. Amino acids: CASRPGQGGSDTQYF.

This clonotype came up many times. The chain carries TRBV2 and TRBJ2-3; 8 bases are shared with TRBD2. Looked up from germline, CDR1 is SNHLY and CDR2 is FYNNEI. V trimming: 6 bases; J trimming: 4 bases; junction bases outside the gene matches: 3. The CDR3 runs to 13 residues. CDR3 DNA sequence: TGTGCCAGCAGGCGGGGGGAGCCAGATACGCAGTATTTT. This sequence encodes CASRRGEPDTQYF.

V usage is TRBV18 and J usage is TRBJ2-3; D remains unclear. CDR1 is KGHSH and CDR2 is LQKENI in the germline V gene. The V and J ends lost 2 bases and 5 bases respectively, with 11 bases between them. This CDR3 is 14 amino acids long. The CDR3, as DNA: TGTGCCAGCTCACCAAATAGTAACGGAGATACGCAGTATTTT. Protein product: CASSPNSNGDTQYF. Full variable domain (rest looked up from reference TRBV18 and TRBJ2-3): NAGVMQNPRHLVRRRGQEARLRCSPMKGHSHVYWYRQLPEEGLKFMVYLQKENIIDESGMPKERFSAEFPKEGPSILRIQQVVRGDSAAYFCASSPNSNGDTQYFGPGTRLTVL.

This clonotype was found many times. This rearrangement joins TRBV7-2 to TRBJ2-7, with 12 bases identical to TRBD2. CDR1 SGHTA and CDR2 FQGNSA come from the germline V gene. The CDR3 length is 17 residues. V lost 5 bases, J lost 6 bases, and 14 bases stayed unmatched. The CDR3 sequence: CASSHPLLAGGPSEQYF. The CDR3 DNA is TGTGCCAGCAGCCACCCCCTGCTAGCGGGGGGGCCGTCCGAGCAGTACTTC.

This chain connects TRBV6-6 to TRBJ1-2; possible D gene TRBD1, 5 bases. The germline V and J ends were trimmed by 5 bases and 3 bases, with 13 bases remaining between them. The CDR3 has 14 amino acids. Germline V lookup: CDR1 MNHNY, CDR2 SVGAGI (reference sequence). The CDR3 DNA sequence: TGTGCCAGCAGTCGCCCGACAGAAGACTATGGCTACACCTTC. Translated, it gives CASSRPTEDYGYTF.

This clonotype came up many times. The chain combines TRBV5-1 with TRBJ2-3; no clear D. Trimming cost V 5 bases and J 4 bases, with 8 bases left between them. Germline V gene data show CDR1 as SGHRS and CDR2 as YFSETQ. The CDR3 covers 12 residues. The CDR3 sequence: CASRIGADTQYF. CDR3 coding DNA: TGCGCCAGCAGAATAGGAGCAGATACGCAGTATTTT.

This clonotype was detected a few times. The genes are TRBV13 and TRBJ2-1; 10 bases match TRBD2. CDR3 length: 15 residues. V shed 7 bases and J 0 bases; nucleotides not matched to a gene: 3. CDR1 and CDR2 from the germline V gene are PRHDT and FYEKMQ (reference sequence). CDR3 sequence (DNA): TGTGCCAGCACTGAGCGGGGGGGCTCCTACAATGAGCAGTTCTTC. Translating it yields CASTERGGSYNEQFF. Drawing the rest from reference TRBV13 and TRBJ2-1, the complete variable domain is AAGVIQSPRHLIKEKRETATLKCYPIPRHDTVYWYQQGPGQDPQFLISFYEKMQSDKGSIPDRFSAQQFSDYHSELNMSSLELGDSALYFCASTERGGSYNEQFFGPGTRLTVL.

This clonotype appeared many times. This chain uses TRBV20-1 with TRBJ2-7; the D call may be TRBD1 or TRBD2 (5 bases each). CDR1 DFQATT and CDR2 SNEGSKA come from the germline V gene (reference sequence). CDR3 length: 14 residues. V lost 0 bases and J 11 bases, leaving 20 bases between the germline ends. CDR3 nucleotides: TGCAGTGCTAGAGATCGGTTAGGGGACGATATAAAGTACTTC. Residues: CSARDRLGDDIKYF.

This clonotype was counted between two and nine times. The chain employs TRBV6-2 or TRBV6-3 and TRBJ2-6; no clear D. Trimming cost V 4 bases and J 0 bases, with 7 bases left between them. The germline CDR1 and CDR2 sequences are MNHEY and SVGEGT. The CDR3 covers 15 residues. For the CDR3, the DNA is TGTGCCAGCAGTTCTGGCTACTCTGGGGCCAACGTCCTGACTTTC. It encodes CASSSGYSGANVLTF.

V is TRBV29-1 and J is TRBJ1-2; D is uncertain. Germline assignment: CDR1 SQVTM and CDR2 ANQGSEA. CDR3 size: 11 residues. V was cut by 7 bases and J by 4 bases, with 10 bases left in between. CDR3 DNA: TGCAGCGCGCGGGGTCTCTATGGCTACACCTTC. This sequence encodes CSARGLYGYTF.

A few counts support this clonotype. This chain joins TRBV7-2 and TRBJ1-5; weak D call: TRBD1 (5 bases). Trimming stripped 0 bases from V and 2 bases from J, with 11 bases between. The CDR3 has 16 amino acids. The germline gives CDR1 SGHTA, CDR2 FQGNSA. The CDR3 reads CASSLAVGGGNQPQHF. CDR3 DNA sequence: TGTGCCAGCAGCTTAGCGGTGGGGGGGGGCAATCAGCCCCAGCATTTT.

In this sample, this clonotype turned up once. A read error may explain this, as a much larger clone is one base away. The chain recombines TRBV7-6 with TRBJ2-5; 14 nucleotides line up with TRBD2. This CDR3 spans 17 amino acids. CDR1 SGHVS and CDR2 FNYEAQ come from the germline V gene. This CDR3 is CGSSLGLAGALQETQYF. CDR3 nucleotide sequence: TGTGGCAGCAGCTTGGGACTAGCGGGGGCCCTGCAAGAGACCCAGTACTTC.

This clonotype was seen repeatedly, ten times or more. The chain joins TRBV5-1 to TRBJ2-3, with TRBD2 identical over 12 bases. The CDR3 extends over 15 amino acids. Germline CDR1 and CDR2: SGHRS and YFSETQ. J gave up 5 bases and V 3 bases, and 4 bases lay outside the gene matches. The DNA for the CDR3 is TGCGCCAGCAGCTCTAGCGGGGGGGCTGGAGATACGCAGTATTTT. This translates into CASSSSGGAGDTQYF. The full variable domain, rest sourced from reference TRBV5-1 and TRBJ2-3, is KAGVTQTPRYLIKTRGQQVTLSCSPISGHRSVSWYQQTPGQGLQFLFEYFSETQRNKGNFPGRFSGRQFSNSRSEMNVSTLELGDSALYLCASSSSGGAGDTQYFGPGTRLTVL.

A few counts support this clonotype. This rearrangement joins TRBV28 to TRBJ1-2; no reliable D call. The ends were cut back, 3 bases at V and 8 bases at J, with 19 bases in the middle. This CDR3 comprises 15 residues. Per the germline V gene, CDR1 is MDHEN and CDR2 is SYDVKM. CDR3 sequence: CASSFPLRGVSGYTF. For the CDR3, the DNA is TGTGCCAGCAGTTTCCCCCTTCGCGGGGTATCAGGCTACACCTTC.

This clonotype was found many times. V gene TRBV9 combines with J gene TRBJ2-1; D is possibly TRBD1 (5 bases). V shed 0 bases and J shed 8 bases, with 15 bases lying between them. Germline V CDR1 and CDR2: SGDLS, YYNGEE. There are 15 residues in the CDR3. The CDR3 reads CASSVGGTEAYEQFF. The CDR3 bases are TGTGCCAGCAGCGTAGGGGGCACCGAGGCGTATGAGCAGTTCTTC.

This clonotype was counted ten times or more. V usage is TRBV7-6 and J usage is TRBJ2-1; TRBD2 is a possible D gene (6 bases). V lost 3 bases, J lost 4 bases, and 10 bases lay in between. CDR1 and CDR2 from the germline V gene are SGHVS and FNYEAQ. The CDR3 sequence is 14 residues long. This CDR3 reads CASSFEGRYNEQFF. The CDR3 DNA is TGTGCCAGCAGCTTTGAGGGGAGGTACAATGAGCAGTTCTTC.

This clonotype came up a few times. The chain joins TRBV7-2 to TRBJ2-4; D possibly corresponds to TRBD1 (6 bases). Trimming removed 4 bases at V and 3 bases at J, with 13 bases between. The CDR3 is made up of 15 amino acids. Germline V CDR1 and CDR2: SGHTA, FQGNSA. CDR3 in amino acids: CASSYTGSDKNIQYF. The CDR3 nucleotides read TGTGCCAGCAGCTATACAGGGTCGGACAAAAACATTCAGTACTTC.

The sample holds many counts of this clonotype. For the CDR3, the DNA is TGTGCCAGCAGTAGGGGGGCGAGGCAGCCCCAGCATTTT. Amino acid sequence: CASSRGARQPQHF. The chain recombines TRBV6-5 with TRBJ1-5, with D tentatively TRBD1 (6 bases). Germline CDR1 and CDR2: MNHEY and SVGAGI. The CDR3 has 13 amino acids. V was clipped by 5 bases and J by 7 bases, with 12 bases between them.

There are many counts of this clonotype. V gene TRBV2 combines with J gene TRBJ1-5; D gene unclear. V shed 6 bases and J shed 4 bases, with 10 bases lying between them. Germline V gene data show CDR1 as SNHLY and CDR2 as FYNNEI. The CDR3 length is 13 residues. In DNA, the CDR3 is TGTGCCAGCAGCGCAACGGGGAATCAGCCCCAGCATTTT. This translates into CASSATGNQPQHF. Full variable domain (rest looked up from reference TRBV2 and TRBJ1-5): EPEVTQTPSHQVTQMGQEVILRCVPISNHLYFYWYRQILGQKVEFLVSFYNNEISEKSEIFDDQFSVERPDGSNFTLKIRSTKLEDSAMYFCASSATGNQPQHFGDGTRLSIL.

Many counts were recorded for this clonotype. In nucleotides, the CDR3 is TGTGCCAGCAGCCGTAAACTAGCGGGGGCCACCGGGGAGCTGTTTTTT. This sequence encodes CASSRKLAGATGELFF. The chain is built from TRBV4-2 and TRBJ2-2, with 11 bases lining up with TRBD2. Unmatched junction bases numbered 5, after V lost 4 bases and J lost 4 bases. CDR1 LGHNA and CDR2 YNFKEQ come from the germline V gene. There are 16 residues in the CDR3.

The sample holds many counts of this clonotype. CDR3 coding DNA: TGTGCCAGCAGCTTAGCGCTCGGGTCTGAGACCCAGTACTTC. Translated: CASSLALGSETQYF. The chain combines TRBV7-9 with TRBJ2-5; D uncertain. V gave up 0 bases and J gave up 5 bases, with 10 bases separating them. Germline values: CDR1 SEHNR, CDR2 FQNEAQ (reference sequence). The CDR3 has 14 amino acids.

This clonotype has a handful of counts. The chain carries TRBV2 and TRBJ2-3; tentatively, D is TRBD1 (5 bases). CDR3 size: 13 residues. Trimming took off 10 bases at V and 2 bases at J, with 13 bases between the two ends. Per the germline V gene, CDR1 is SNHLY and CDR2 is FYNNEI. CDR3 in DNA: TGTGCCACCTCCCCCAGGGACACAGATACGCAGTATTTT. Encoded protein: CATSPRDTDTQYF.

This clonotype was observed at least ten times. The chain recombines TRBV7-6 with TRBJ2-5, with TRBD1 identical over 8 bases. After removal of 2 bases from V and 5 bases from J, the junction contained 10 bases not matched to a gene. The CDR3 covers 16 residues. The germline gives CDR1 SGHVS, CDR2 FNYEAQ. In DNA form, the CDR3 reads TGTGCCAGCAGCTTACGACCAGGGGGCGCGGGGGAGACCCAGTACTTC. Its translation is CASSLRPGGAGETQYF.

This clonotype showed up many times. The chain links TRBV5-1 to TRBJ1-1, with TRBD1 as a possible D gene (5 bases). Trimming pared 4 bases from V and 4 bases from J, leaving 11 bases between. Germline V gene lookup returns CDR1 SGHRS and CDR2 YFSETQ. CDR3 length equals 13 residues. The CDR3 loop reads CASSLLGGTEAFF. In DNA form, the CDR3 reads TGCGCCAGCAGCCTCCTGGGGGGCACTGAAGCTTTCTTT.

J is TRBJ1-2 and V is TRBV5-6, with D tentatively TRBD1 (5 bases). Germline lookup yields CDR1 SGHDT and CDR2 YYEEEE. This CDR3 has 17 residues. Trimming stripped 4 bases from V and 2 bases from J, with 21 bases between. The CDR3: CASSQALGRDLNYGYTF. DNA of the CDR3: TGTGCCAGCAGCCAGGCCCTCGGACGGGACTTAAACTATGGCTACACCTTC.

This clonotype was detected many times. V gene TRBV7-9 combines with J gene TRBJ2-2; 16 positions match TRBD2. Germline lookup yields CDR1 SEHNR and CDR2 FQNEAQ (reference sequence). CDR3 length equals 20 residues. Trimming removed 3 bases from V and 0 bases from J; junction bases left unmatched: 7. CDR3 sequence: CASSFGTSGGATANTGELFF. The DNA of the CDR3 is TGTGCCAGCAGCTTCGGGACTAGCGGGGGGGCCACTGCGAACACCGGGGAGCTGTTTTTT.

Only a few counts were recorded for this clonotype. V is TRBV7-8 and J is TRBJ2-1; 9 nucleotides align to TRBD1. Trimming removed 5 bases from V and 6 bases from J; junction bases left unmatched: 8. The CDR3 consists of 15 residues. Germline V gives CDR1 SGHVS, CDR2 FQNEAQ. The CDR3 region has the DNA TGTGCCAGCAGCCCACAGGGGGCGTTGGTCAATGAGCAGTTCTTC. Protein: CASSPQGALVNEQFF.

The CDR3 DNA reads TGCGCCAGCAGCCAAGAATACAGGGGGGACTACGAGCAGTACGTC. Translating gives CASSQEYRGDYEQYV. The V call is TRBV4-3, the J call TRBJ2-7; TRBD1 agrees at 8 bases. CDR1 and CDR2 (germline): LGHNA, YSLEER. This CDR3 contains 15 residues. The V segment lost 0 bases and the J segment 3 bases; nucleotides outside the gene matches: 4.

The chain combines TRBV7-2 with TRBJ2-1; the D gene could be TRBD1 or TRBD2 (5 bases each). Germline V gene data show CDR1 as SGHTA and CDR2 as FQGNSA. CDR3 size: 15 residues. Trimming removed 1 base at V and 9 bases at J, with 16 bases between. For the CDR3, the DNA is TGTGCCAGCAGCTTAGACCTTCTGGGACGCGGTGAGCAGTTCTTC. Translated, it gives CASSLDLLGRGEQFF.